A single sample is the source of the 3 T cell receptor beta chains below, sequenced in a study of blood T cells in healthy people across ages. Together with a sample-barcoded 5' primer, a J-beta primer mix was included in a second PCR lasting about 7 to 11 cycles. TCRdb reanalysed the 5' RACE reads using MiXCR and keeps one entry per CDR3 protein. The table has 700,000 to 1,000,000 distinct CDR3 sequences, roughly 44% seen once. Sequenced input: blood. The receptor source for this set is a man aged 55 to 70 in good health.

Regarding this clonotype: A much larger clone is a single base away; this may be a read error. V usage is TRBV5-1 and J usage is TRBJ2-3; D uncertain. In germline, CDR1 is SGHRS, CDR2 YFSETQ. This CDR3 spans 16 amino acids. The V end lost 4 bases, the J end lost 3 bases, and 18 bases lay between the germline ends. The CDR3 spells CASSLAQSGGTDTQYF. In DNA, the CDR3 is TGCGCCAGCAGCCTGGCCCAATCGGGTGGGACAGATACGCAGTATTTT.

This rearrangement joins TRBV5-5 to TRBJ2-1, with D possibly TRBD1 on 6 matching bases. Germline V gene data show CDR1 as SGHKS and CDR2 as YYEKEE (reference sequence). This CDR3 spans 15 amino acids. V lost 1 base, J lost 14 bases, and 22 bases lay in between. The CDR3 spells CASSLWGQGYRSEFF. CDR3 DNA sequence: TGTGCCAGCAGCTTGTGGGGGCAGGGATATCGATCCGAGTTCTTC.

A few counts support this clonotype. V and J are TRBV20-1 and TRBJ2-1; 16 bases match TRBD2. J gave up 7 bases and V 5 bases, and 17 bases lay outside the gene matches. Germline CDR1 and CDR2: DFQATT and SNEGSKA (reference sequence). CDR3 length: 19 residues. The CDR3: CSARSPIPGLAGGPNEQFF. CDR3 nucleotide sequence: TGCAGTGCTCGGAGCCCAATCCCGGGACTAGCGGGGGGGCCAAATGAGCAGTTCTTC.